Reported below is one TCR beta chain. V dropped 3 bases and J dropped 7; count of bases not matched to a gene: 15. CDR1 and CDR2 (germline): DFQATT, SNEGSKA (reference sequence). The CDR3 has 16 amino acids. This sample was included in a study of blood T cell repertoires in COVID-19. The assay was immunoSEQ multiplex PCR, and TCRdb's table has in-frame clones only and misses some. This repertoire shows 70,000 to 90,000 clones, around 72% found once; its top ten account for 2.5% to 3%. The V call is TRBV20-1, the J call TRBJ2-7, with 10 bases aligning to TRBD2. The specimen sequenced was peripheral blood. This clonotype originated in a human donor with acute or convalescent COVID-19. The donor label of this sample is uncertain. The CDR3 bases are TGCAGTGCTAGTCGGGCTAGCGGGGGTGCGACCGGGGAGCAGTACGTC. Residues: CSASRASGGATGEQYV.